A selection of T cell receptor beta chains follows, all from one sample in a study of shared clonotypes between healthy human individuals. Assay: immunoSEQ multiplex PCR; the TCRdb copy retains only in-frame clones and omits some. There are 550,000 to 700,000 clones in the sample; roughly 73% occur only once, and around 1.8% lies in the top ten. The sequenced sample consisted of memory CD4+ T cells sorted from blood. The origin of the receptors is a woman aged 30 to 39 in good health. Both conserved end residues are part of each CDR3. D genes are given only for firm matches. Not all rows give a size; the values are once, few, many and, for expanded clones, a class.

j_gene,d_gene,v_gene,abundance,CDR3aa,CDR3nt
TRBJ2-3,TRBD2,TRBV5-1,once,CASSLQGGGTDTQYF,TGCGCCAGCAGCTTGCAGGGAGGGGGCACAGATACGCAGTATTTT
TRBJ2-2,TRBD1,TRBV2,few,CASSEFPGQGFGTGELFF,TGTGCCAGCAGTGAATTCCCGGGACAGGGCTTTGGCACCGGGGAGCTGTTTTTT
TRBJ2-7,NA,TRBV7-9,NA,CASTPSRTAYEQYF,TGTGCCAGCACCCCTAGTAGGACAGCCTACGAGCAGTACTTC
TRBJ2-7,NA,TRBV10-3,once,CAISQTDIYEQYF,TGTGCCATCAGTCAGACAGACATCTACGAGCAGTACTTC
TRBJ2-2,NA,TRBV5-1,many,CASSLQQANTGELFF,TGCGCCAGCAGCTTGCAACAGGCCAACACCGGGGAGCTGTTTTTT
TRBJ2-5,NA,TRBV19,few,CASSMSGPGETQYF,TGTGCCAGTAGTATGTCGGGCCCCGGGGAGACCCAGTACTTC
TRBJ2-2,NA,TRBV29-1,few,CSVTLGAGELFF,TGCAGCGTTACCCTAGGAGCCGGGGAGCTGTTTTTT
TRBJ2-7,TRBD2,TRBV25-1,NA,CASSDSTSGRGSSYEQYF,TGTGCCAGCAGTGATTCGACTAGCGGGAGAGGAAGCTCCTACGAGCAGTACTTC
TRBJ2-1,NA,TRBV4-2,NA,CASSLGMTANSYNEQFF,TGTGCCAGCAGCTTGGGGATGACAGCAAACTCCTACAATGAGCAGTTCTTC
TRBJ2-5,NA,TRBV11-2,few,CASSRRETQYF,TGTGCCAGCAGCCGTCGGGAGACCCAGTACTTC
TRBJ2-7,TRBD1,TRBV5-6,NA,CASSLYGTGGTYEQYF,TGTGCCAGCAGCTTGTATGGGACAGGGGGGACCTACGAGCAGTACTTC
TRBJ1-3,TRBD1,TRBV2,NA,CASSPWDRGTTGNTIYF,TGTGCCAGCAGCCCCTGGGACAGGGGAACAACTGGAAACACCATATATTTT
TRBJ2-6,NA,TRBV27,NA,CASSLQAQNSGANVLTF,TGTGCCAGCAGTTTACAGGCACAAAACTCTGGGGCCAACGTCCTGACTTTC
TRBJ2-2,NA,TRBV10-2,NA,CASSESGALRGRAGELFF,TGCGCCAGCAGTGAGTCGGGGGCCCTCCGCGGGAGAGCCGGGGAGCTGTTTTTT
TRBJ2-3,TRBD2,TRBV7-9,once,CASSRLSGSSDTQYF,TGTGCCAGCAGCCGACTTAGCGGGAGTAGTGATACGCAGTATTTT
TRBJ1-1,NA,TRBV28,NA,CASSSYTEAFF,TGTGCCAGCAGTTCCTACACTGAAGCTTTCTTT
TRBJ1-3,NA,TRBV5-1,NA,CASSLGTGSSGNTIYF,TGCGCCAGCAGCTTGGGGACGGGAAGCTCTGGAAACACCATATATTTT
TRBJ2-1,TRBD2,TRBV5-1,NA,CASSHGLTSQNNEQFF,TGCGCCAGCAGCCATGGGTTGACTAGCCAAAACAATGAGCAGTTCTTC
TRBJ2-6,NA,TRBV19,NA,CASSTTVSGANVLTF,TGTGCCAGTAGTACGACAGTCTCTGGGGCCAACGTCCTGACTTTC
TRBJ2-5,TRBD2,TRBV5-1,NA,CASSLVPGGSETQYF,TGCGCCAGCAGCTTGGTTCCGGGAGGGTCGGAGACCCAGTACTTC
TRBJ2-2,TRBD2,TRBV5-1,NA,CASSLSTSEAGELFF,TGCGCCAGCAGCTTGTCAACTAGCGAGGCCGGGGAGCTGTTTTTT
TRBJ1-2,NA,TRBV28,NA,CASGSNYGYTF,TGTGCCAGCGGCTCTAACTATGGCTACACCTTC
TRBJ2-1,TRBD2,TRBV5-1,NA,CASSSGTSSYNEQFF,TGCGCCAGCAGCTCCGGGACTAGCTCCTACAATGAGCAGTTCTTC
TRBJ2-3,NA,TRBV5-6,NA,CASSLVFGADTQYF,TGTGCCAGCAGCTTGGTGTTCGGAGCAGATACGCAGTATTTT
TRBJ2-3,TRBD2,TRBV28,NA,CASNSAGGVPTDTQYF,TGTGCCAGCAACTCGGCGGGAGGGGTGCCGACAGATACGCAGTATTTT
TRBJ1-2,NA,TRBV5-1,NA,CASSVDGGSGYTF,TGCGCCAGCAGCGTGGACGGCGGCAGTGGCTACACCTTC
TRBJ2-2,NA,TRBV7-9,NA,CASRAPQNTGELFF,TGTGCCAGCAGGGCACCCCAAAACACCGGGGAGCTGTTTTTT
TRBJ2-1,NA,TRBV5-1,NA,CASRSDRIYNEQFF,TGCGCCAGTAGATCAGACAGGATATACAATGAGCAGTTCTTC
TRBJ2-3,TRBD2,TRBV4-1,NA,CASSQGLAGVGTQYF,TGCGCCAGCAGCCAAGGACTAGCGGGAGTGGGTACGCAGTATTTT
TRBJ2-3,NA,TRBV7-8,NA,CASSLMATGGDTQYF,TGTGCCAGCAGCTTGATGGCTACCGGAGGGGATACGCAGTATTTT
TRBJ2-7,TRBD2,TRBV19,NA,CASSMSIGLAEGSYEQYF,TGTGCCAGTAGTATGTCTATAGGACTAGCGGAGGGCTCCTACGAGCAGTACTTC
TRBJ2-1,TRBD2,TRBV25-1,many,CASSLTTSHEQFF,TGTGCCAGCAGTTTAACGACTAGCCATGAGCAGTTCTTC
TRBJ2-5,NA,TRBV10-3,NA,CAISDQREQETQYF,TGTGCCATCAGTGATCAACGGGAACAAGAGACCCAGTACTTC
TRBJ2-7,TRBD1,TRBV7-9,NA,CASSSGTGTYEQYF,TGTGCCAGCAGCTCCGGGACAGGTACCTACGAGCAGTACTTC
TRBJ2-5,TRBD2,TRBV14,NA,CASSHPKRLAGGDGETQYF,TGTGCCAGCAGCCATCCTAAGAGACTAGCGGGAGGGGACGGGGAGACCCAGTACTTC
TRBJ2-3,NA,TRBV11-2,NA,CASSKPSSDTQYF,TGTGCCAGCAGCAAACCTAGCTCCGATACGCAGTATTTT
TRBJ2-7,TRBD2,TRBV19,few,CASSIKRGGETYEQYF,TGTGCCAGTAGTATAAAGCGGGGGGGCGAAACCTACGAGCAGTACTTC
TRBJ1-3,NA,TRBV28,NA,CASSLDAGDSGNTIYF,TGTGCCAGCAGCCTGGACGCAGGGGACTCTGGAAACACCATATATTTT